The next 20 T cell receptor beta chains were all read from a single sample in a study of cytomegalovirus exposure and HLA in healthy donors. The primer mix had 60 Vbeta and 13 Jbeta primers. Sequencing was performed with immunoSEQ multiplex PCR; in TCRdb, only in-frame clones are kept and a portion is missing. The table lists roughly 180,000 clones, 70% to 90% of them singletons. Sequenced input: PBMCs. These receptors came from a woman aged 18-30 years in good health and CMV-seropositive.

J is TRBJ1-4 and V is TRBV5-6, with a possible D match to TRBD1 (6 bases). The length of the CDR3 is 12 residues. Trimming shortened V by 2 bases and J by 10 bases, and 9 bases separated the two germline ends. Germline loops: CDR1 SGHDT, CDR2 YYEEEE. The CDR3 nucleotides are TGTGCCAGCAGCTTCGGACAGCTAAAACTGTTTTTT. Protein: CASSFGQLKLFF. Together with reference TRBV5-6 and TRBJ1-4, the CDR3 gives the full variable domain: DAGVTQSPTHLIKTRGQQVTLRCSPKSGHDTVSWYQQALGQGPQFIFQYYEEEERQRGNFPDRFSGHQFPNYSSELNVNALLLGDSALYLCASSFGQLKLFFGSGTQLSVL.

The rearrangement uses TRBV27 and TRBJ2-7, with D possibly matching TRBD1 (6 bases). Trimming took 3 bases from V and 4 from J, leaving 10 bases between them. The CDR3 loop spans 13 amino acids. Germline assignment: CDR1 MNHEY and CDR2 SMNVEV (reference sequence). CDR3 region: CASSFNRVYEQYF. In nucleotides, the CDR3 is TGTGCCAGCAGTTTTAACAGGGTATACGAGCAGTACTTC.

CDR3 DNA: TGTGCCAGCAGTGCCGTAGCGGGGGGGACGAACACCGGGGAGCTGTTTTTT. Translating it yields CASSAVAGGTNTGELFF. This chain connects TRBV6-1 to TRBJ2-2; TRBD2 aligns across 11 bases. Germline CDR1 reads MNHNS; CDR2 reads SASEGT. V trimming: 4 bases; J trimming: 0 bases; junction bases outside the gene matches: 4. The CDR3 sequence is 17 residues long.

This clone came up a few times. The gene calls are TRBV19 and TRBJ1-1, with D unresolved. The germline V and J ends were trimmed by 8 bases and 1 base, with 8 bases remaining between them. The CDR3 runs to 12 residues. Germline CDR1 is LNHDA and CDR2 is SQIVND (reference sequence). CDR3 in DNA: TGTGCCAGTGGTTGGCAGAACACTGAAGCTTTCTTT. This gives the protein CASGWQNTEAFF.

CDR3 in amino acids: CASSGQMGSPLHF. DNA for the CDR3: TGTGCCAGCAGTGGACAAATGGGGTCACCCCTCCACTTT. The chain is built from TRBV28 and TRBJ1-6; D perhaps matches TRBD1 (5 bases). Trimming pared 5 bases from V and 10 bases from J, leaving 12 bases between. Germline V gene data show CDR1 as MDHEN and CDR2 as SYDVKM. There are 13 residues in the CDR3.

In the case of this clone: Other nucleotide sequences in the sample specify the same CDR3. The chain has TRBV4-2 and TRBJ2-1, with 11 bases matching TRBD2. Germline trimming cut 0 bases from V and 2 bases from J; bases unmatched to any gene: 0. Germline-derived CDR1 and CDR2 are LGHNA and YNFKEQ. There are 16 residues in the CDR3. CDR3 in amino acids: CASSQDSGGAYNEQFF. CDR3 nucleotide sequence: TGTGCCAGCAGCCAAGATAGCGGGGGGGCCTACAATGAGCAGTTCTTC.

The chain carries TRBV7-9 and TRBJ1-6; D is unresolved. Germline V gene sequence: CDR1 SEHNR, CDR2 FQNEAQ (reference sequence). This CDR3 has 16 amino acids. Trimming removed 5 bases at V and 3 bases at J, with 14 bases between. The CDR3 nucleotides read TGTGCCAGCAGCACCGCGGGAGGTTACTATAATTCACCCCTCCACTTT. Translation: CASSTAGGYYNSPLHF.

The chain combines TRBV19 with TRBJ1-6; TRBD1 matches at 7 bases. Germline CDR1 is LNHDA and CDR2 is SQIVND (reference sequence). The V and J ends lost 2 bases and 8 bases, in that order; junction bases with no gene match: 12. This CDR3 region has 17 residues. CDR3 protein: CASSITTSGQRDSPLHF. CDR3 DNA: TGTGCCAGTAGTATAACAACATCGGGACAGAGGGATTCACCCCTCCACTTT.

The chain couples TRBV5-1 to TRBJ2-7; D is possibly TRBD2 (5 bases). Germline CDR1 is SGHRS and CDR2 is YFSETQ. This CDR3 contains 13 residues. V gave up 5 bases and J gave up 7 bases, with 16 bases separating them. CDR3 bases: TGCGCCAGCAGATGGACTGGGGAGTTGGAGCAGTACTTC. Translating gives CASRWTGELEQYF.

The CDR3 bases are TGTGCCAGCAAGCAGGGAGGTACGCAGTATTTT. Protein sequence: CASKQGGTQYF. V gene TRBV28 combines with J gene TRBJ2-3; a possible D gene is TRBD2 (6 bases). The CDR3 loop spans 11 amino acids. Germline CDR1 and CDR2: MDHEN and SYDVKM. Trimming took 7 bases from V and 8 from J, leaving 10 bases between them. The full variable domain, completed using reference TRBV28 and TRBJ2-3, is DVKVTQSSRYLVKRTGEKVFLECVQDMDHENMFWYRQDPGLGLRLIYFSYDVKMKEKGDIPEGYSVSREKKERFSLILESASTNQTSMYLCASKQGGTQYFGPGTRLTVL.

This chain uses TRBV4-2 with TRBJ2-3, with D hard to call. Trimming removed 0 bases at V and 1 base at J, with 11 bases between. Germline CDR1 LGHNA, CDR2 YNFKEQ. CDR3 length equals 16 residues. The DNA for the CDR3 is TGTGCCAGCAGCCAAGACTCGGGTACCGGCACAGATACGCAGTATTTT. Its translation is CASSQDSGTGTDTQYF.

This clone was observed a single time. The genes are TRBV5-1 and TRBJ2-5, with D possibly TRBD2 on 5 matching bases. This CDR3 spans 13 amino acids. Trimming removed 0 bases at V and 5 bases at J, with 8 bases between. Germline V gene sequence: CDR1 SGHRS, CDR2 YFSETQ. The CDR3 loop reads CASSLGLRETQYF. CDR3 DNA: TGCGCCAGCAGCTTGGGACTACGGGAGACCCAGTACTTC.

The sample holds one count of this clone. The rearrangement uses TRBV28 and TRBJ2-1, with D possibly being TRBD1 (5 bases). The CDR3 loop spans 11 amino acids. Per germline, CDR1 MDHEN and CDR2 SYDVKM. The germline V and J ends were trimmed by 8 bases and 4 bases, with 6 bases remaining between them. Here the CDR3 reads CASRQYNEQFF. CDR3 DNA sequence: TGTGCCAGCCGACAGTACAATGAGCAGTTCTTC.

The J gene is TRBJ1-5, the V gene TRBV19, with D perhaps matching TRBD1 (5 bases). Germline V gene sequence: CDR1 LNHDA, CDR2 SQIVND (reference sequence). This CDR3 region has 15 residues. The V end was cut by 6 bases, the J end by 1 base, with 13 bases between. The CDR3 here is CASRTQVQSNQPQHF. In DNA, the CDR3 is TGTGCCAGTAGGACACAGGTTCAGAGCAATCAGCCCCAGCATTTT. The full variable domain, in which reference TRBV19 and TRBJ1-5 provide the parts outside the CDR3, is DGGITQSPKYLFRKEGQNVTLSCEQNLNHDAMYWYRQDPGQGLRLIYYSQIVNDFQKGDIAEGYSVSREKKESFPLTVTSAQKNPTAFYLCASRTQVQSNQPQHFGDGTRLSIL.

This clone was recorded only once. The CDR3 coding sequence is TGTGCCAGCTCCCCGGGACAGGCCAATTCACCCCTCCACTTT. Its translation is CASSPGQANSPLHF. The V gene is TRBV18, the J gene TRBJ1-6; 8 bases map to TRBD1. The germline CDR1 and CDR2 sequences are KGHSH and LQKENI. This CDR3 has 14 residues. J was trimmed by 7 bases and V by 6 bases; bases with no gene match: 5.

This chain connects TRBV14 to TRBJ2-7, with D possibly TRBD1 on 5 matching bases. Germline V gene sequence: CDR1 SGHDN, CDR2 FVKESK. Trimming removed 3 bases at V and 3 bases at J, with 15 bases between. There are 15 residues in the CDR3. The CDR3 region is CASSHLSLGDYEQYV. CDR3 sequence (DNA): TGTGCCAGCAGCCATTTATCGCTAGGGGACTACGAGCAGTACGTC.

This clone was detected once. Here the CDR3 DNA reads TGTGCTAGTGGTTTGCCAGGCGCCGACACTGAAGCTTTCTTT. Its translation is CASGLPGADTEAFF. V and J are TRBV12-5 and TRBJ1-1; D unclear. The length of the CDR3 is 14 residues. Germline V gene sequence: CDR1 LGHNT, CDR2 FRNRAP. V gave up 2 bases and J gave up 3 bases, with 10 bases separating them.

This chain connects TRBV6-1 to TRBJ1-1, with 8 bases aligning to TRBD1. This CDR3 spans 17 amino acids. Per germline, CDR1 MNHNS and CDR2 SASEGT. The J segment lost 1 base and the V segment lost 2 bases, leaving 9 bases of the junction unmatched. The CDR3 reads CASSESDRGRRNTEAFF. CDR3 sequence (DNA): TGTGCCAGCAGTGAAAGCGACAGGGGTCGGAGGAACACTGAAGCTTTCTTT.

The V call is TRBV21-1, the J call TRBJ1-4. TRBV21-1 is a recognized pseudogene. The CDR3 is 15 amino acids. CDR3 DNA sequence: TGTGCCAGCAGCAGAGCCGGGGGTCCCAATGAAAAACTGTTTTTT. Its protein is CASSRAGGPNEKLFF.

The rearrangement links TRBV5-1 to TRBJ1-6; D is perhaps TRBD1 (5 bases). The germline CDR1 and CDR2 sequences are SGHRS and YFSETQ. The CDR3 runs to 14 residues. The ends were cut back, 4 bases at V and 5 bases at J, with 10 bases in the middle. CDR3 residues: CASSQDSNNSPLHF. CDR3 nucleotide sequence: TGCGCCAGCAGCCAAGACAGTAATAATTCACCCCTCCACTTT.